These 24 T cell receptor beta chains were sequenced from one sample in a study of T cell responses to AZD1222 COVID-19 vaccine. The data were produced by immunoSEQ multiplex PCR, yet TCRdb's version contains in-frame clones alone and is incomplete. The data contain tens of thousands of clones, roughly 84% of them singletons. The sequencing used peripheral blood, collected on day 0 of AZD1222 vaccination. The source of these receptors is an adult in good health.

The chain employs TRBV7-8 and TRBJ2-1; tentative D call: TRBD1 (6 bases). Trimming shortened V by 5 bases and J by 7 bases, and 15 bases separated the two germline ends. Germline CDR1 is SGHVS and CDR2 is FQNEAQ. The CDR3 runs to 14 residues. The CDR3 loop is CASSPRGHPNEQFF. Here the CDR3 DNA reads TGTGCCAGCAGCCCCAGGGGACACCCTAATGAGCAGTTCTTC.

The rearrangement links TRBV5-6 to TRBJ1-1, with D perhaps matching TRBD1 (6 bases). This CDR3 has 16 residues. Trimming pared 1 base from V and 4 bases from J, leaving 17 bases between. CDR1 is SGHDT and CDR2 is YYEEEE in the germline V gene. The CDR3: CASSLLSGADRTEAFF. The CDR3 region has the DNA TGTGCCAGCAGCTTGCTTTCAGGGGCCGATCGCACTGAAGCTTTCTTT. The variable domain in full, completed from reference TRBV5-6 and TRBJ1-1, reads DAGVTQSPTHLIKTRGQQVTLRCSPKSGHDTVSWYQQALGQGPQFIFQYYEEEERQRGNFPDRFSGHQFPNYSSELNVNALLLGDSALYLCASSLLSGADRTEAFFGQGTRLTVV.

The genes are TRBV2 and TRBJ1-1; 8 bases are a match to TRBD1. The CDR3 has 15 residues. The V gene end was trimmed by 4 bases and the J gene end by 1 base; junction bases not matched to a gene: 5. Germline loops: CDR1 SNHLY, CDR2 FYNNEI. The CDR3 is CASSGDRSGNTEAFF. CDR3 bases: TGTGCCAGCAGTGGGGACAGGAGCGGGAACACTGAAGCTTTCTTT.

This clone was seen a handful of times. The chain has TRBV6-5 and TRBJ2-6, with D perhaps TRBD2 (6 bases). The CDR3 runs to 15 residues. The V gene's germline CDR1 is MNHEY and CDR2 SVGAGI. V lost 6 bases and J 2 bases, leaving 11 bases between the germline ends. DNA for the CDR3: TGTGCCAGCAGACCCGGGACTCCTGGGGCCAACGTCCTGACTTTC. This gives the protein CASRPGTPGANVLTF.

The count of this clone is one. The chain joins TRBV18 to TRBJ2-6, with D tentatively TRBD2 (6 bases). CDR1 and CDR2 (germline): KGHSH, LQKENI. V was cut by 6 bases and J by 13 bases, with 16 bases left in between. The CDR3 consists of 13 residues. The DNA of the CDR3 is TGTGCCAGCTCCCCGGGACTCCTTAGTGTCCTGACTTTC. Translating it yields CASSPGLLSVLTF.

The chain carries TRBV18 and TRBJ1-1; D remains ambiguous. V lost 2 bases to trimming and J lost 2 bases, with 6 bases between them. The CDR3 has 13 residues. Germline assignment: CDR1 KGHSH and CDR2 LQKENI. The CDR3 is CASSPTSNTEAFF. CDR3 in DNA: TGTGCCAGCTCACCAACCTCTAACACTGAAGCTTTCTTT. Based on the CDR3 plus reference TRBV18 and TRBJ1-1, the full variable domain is NAGVMQNPRHLVRRRGQEARLRCSPMKGHSHVYWYRQLPEEGLKFMVYLQKENIIDESGMPKERFSAEFPKEGPSILRIQQVVRGDSAAYFCASSPTSNTEAFFGQGTRLTVV.

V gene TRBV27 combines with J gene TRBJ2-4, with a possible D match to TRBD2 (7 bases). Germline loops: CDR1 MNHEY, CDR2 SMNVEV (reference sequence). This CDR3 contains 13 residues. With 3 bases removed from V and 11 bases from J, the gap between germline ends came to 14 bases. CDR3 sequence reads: CASSFVRGGVQYF. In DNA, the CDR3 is TGTGCCAGCAGTTTTGTCCGCGGGGGCGTTCAGTACTTC.

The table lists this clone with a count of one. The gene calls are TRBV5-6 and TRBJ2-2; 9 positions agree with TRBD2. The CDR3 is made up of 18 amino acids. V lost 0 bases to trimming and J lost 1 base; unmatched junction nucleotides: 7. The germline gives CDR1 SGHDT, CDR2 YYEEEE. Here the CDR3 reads CASSLAMRTSVNTGELFF. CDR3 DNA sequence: TGTGCCAGCAGCTTGGCCATGCGGACTAGCGTGAACACCGGGGAGCTGTTTTTT.

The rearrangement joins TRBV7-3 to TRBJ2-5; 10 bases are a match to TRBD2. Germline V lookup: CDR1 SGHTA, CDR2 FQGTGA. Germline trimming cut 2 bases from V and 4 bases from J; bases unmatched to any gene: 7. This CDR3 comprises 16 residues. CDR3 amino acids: CASSLHSGGTPETQYF. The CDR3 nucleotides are TGTGCCAGCAGCTTACATAGCGGGGGGACCCCAGAGACCCAGTACTTC.

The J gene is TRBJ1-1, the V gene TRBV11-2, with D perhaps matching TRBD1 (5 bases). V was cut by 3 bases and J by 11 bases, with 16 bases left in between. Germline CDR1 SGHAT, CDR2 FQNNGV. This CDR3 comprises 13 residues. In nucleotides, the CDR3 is TGTGCCAGCAGCTTTGACCCACAGGCCGGGGCTTTCTTT. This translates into CASSFDPQAGAFF.

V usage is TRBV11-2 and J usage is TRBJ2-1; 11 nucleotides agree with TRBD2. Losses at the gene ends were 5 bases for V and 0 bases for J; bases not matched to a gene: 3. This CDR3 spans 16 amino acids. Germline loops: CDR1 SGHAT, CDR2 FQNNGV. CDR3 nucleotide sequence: TGTGCCAGCAGCACTAGCGGGGGCAGCTCCTACAATGAGCAGTTCTTC. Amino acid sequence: CASSTSGGSSYNEQFF.

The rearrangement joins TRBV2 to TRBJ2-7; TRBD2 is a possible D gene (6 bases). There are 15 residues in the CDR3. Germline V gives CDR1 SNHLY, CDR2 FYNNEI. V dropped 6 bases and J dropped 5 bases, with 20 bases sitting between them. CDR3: CASRTRDFPINEQYF. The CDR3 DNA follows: TGTGCCAGCAGGACGAGGGACTTCCCTATAAACGAGCAGTACTTC.

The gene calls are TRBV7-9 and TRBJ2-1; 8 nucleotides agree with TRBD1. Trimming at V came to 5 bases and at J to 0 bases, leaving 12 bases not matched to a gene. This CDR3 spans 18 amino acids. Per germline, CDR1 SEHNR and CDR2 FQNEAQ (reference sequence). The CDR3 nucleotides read TGTGCCAGCAGCCCGGGTGACAGGGGCCAGAGCTCCTACAATGAGCAGTTCTTC. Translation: CASSPGDRGQSSYNEQFF.

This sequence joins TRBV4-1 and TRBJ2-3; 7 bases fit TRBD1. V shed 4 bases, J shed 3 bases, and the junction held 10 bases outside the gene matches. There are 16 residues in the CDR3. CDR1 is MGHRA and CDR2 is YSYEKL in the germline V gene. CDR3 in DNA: TGCGCCAGCAGCCCAGGATGGACAGGAAGTACAGATACGCAGTATTTT. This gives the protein CASSPGWTGSTDTQYF.

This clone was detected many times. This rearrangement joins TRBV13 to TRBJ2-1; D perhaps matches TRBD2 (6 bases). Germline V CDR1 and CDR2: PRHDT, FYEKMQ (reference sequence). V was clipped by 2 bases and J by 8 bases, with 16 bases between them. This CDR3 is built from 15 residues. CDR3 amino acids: CASSLWDWDSDEQFF. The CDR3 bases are TGTGCCAGCAGCTTATGGGACTGGGATAGCGATGAGCAGTTCTTC.

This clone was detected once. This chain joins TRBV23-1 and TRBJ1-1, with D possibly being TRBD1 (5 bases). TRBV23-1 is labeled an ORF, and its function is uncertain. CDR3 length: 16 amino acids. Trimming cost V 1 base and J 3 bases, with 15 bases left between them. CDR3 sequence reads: CASSQWPREKDTEAFF. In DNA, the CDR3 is TGCGCCAGCAGTCAATGGCCCAGGGAGAAAGACACTGAAGCTTTCTTT.

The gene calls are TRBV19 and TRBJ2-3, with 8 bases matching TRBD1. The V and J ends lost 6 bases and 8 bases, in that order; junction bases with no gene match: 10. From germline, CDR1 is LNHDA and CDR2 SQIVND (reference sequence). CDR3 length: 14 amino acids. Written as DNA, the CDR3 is TGTGCCAGTAGGACCCAGGGGGCGCGGGGTACGCAGTATTTT. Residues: CASRTQGARGTQYF.

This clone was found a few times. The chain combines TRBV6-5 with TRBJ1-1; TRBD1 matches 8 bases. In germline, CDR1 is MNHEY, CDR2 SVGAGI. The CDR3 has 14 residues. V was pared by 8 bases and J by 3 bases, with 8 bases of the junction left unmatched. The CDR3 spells CASPHRGRDTEAFF. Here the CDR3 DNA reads TGTGCCAGCCCCCACAGGGGGAGAGACACTGAAGCTTTCTTT.

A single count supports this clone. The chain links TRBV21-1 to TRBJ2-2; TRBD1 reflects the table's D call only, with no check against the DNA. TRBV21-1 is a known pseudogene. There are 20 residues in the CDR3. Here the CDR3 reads CASSNGGLSTGGPNTGELFF. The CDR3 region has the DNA TGTGCCAGCAGCAACGGAGGTTTGAGTACAGGGGGACCGAACACCGGGGAGCTGTTTTTT.

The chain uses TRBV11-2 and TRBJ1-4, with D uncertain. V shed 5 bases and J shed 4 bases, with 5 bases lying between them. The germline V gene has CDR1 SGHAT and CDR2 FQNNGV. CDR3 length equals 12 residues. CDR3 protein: CASSRDNEKLFF. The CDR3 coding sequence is TGTGCCAGCAGCCGGGATAATGAAAAACTGTTTTTT.

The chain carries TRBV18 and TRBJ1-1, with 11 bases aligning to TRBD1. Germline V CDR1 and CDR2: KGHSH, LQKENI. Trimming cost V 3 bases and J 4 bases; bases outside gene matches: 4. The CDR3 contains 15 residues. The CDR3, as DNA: TGTGCCAGCTCACCGGACAGGGGGCGCGGCACTGAAGCTTTCTTT. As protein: CASSPDRGRGTEAFF.

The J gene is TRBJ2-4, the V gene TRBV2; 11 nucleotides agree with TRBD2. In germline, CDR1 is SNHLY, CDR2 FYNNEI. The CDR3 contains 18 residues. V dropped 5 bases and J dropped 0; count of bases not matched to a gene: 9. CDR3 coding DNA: TGTGCCAGCAGTCGGGGACTAGCGGAGGCCCTAGCCAAAAACATTCAGTACTTC. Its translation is CASSRGLAEALAKNIQYF.

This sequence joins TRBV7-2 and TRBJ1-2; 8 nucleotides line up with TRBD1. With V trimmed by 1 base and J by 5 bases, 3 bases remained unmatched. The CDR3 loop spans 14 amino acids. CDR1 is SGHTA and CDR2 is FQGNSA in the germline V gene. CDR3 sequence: CASSLGTGPYGYTF. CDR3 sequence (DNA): TGTGCCAGCAGCTTAGGGACAGGGCCTTATGGCTACACCTTC.

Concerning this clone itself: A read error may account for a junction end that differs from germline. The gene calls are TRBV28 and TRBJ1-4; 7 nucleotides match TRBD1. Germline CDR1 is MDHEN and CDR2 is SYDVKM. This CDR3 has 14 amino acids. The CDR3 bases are TGTGCCAGCAGTCAGGCAGACCAGGGGGAGAATAAGATTTTT. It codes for CASSQADQGENKIF.